This T cell receptor (beta chain) derives from a study of T cell changes during pregnancy in multiple sclerosis. The table came from immunoSEQ multiplex PCR; TCRdb's copy has only in-frame clones and leaves some out. The sample shows roughly 60,000 clones, more than 90% of them seen only once. This receptor was taken from a female donor with multiple sclerosis, enrolled in a pregnancy study. The sequencing here drew on peripheral blood, taken in the second trimester of pregnancy.

This CDR3 is CASSHRLGTGGTEAFF. Written as DNA, the CDR3 is TGTGCCAGCAGCCACCGCTTGGGGACAGGGGGCACTGAAGCTTTCTTT. The chain links TRBV14 to TRBJ1-1; the match to TRBD1 covers 11 bases. This CDR3 region has 16 residues. Germline values: CDR1 SGHDN, CDR2 FVKESK. Losses at the gene ends were 3 bases for V and 4 bases for J; bases not matched to a gene: 7.